This T cell receptor beta chain was obtained from a study of post-analysis software for immune sequencing data. In germline, CDR1 is LGHNA, CDR2 YNFKEQ. Trimming left V 0 bases short and J 3 bases short, with 6 bases between. This CDR3 region has 13 residues. In regard to this clonotype: Its specificity is unknown.

General observations from the study: About 5 TRBV segments (TRBV5-6, TRBV5-1 and TRBV20-1 among them) occurred more frequently in patients than in controls. When the samples were clustered directly with F measure, those that had been prepared in the same batch showed strong co-clustering.

Sequencing libraries made from TCR beta cDNA carried unique molecular identifiers. Around 500,000 cDNA molecules were obtained per 1 to 10 million input T cells. One entry per CDR3 protein, called by TCRdb with MiXCR from the PCR reads. This sample has about 500,000 distinct CDR3 sequences, with roughly 46% found just once. The V gene is TRBV4-2, the J gene TRBJ2-7, with D maybe TRBD2 (5 bases). Source material: blood. The receptor comes from a girl under 18 with multiple sclerosis. The CDR3: CASSQELGYEQYF. CDR3 coding DNA: TGTGCCAGCAGCCAAGAACTAGGCTACGAGCAGTACTTC.